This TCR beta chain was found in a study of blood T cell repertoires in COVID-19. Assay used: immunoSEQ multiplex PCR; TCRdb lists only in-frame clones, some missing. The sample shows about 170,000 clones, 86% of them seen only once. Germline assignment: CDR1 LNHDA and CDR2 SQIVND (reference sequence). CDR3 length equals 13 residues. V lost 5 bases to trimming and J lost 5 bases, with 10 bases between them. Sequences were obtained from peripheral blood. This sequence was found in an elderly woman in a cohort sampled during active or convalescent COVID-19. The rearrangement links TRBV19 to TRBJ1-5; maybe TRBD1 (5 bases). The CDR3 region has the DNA TGTGCCAGTAGTCTTCAGGGTCATCAGCCCCAGCATTTT. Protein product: CASSLQGHQPQHF.